This TCR beta chain was sequenced in a study of T cells in Graves' hyperthyroidism and ophthalmopathy. Study-wide results and caveats: A 13 V-J model separated ophthalmopathy from stable hyperthyroidism. Ophthalmopathy was predicted by the model a median of around 5.9 months ahead of onset.

Using approximately 10 ml of fresh peripheral blood, PBMCs were prepared. About this clonotype itself: As yet, its antigen is unknown.

There were TCR beta CDR3 regions amplified from RNA transcripts. The TCR CDR3 was amplified in a first-round RT-PCR using the HTBI primer set. TCRdb independently ran MiXCR on the multiplex PCR reads; one entry per CDR3 protein. This table holds roughly 400,000 distinct CDR3 sequences, 25% found once. Sequencing was done on a sample of blood. This TCR was recovered from a man in his fifties with Graves' hyperthyroidism.

This chain's CDR3 is CASQAPGNTIYF. The CDR3 nucleotides read TGTGCCAGCCAGGCTCCTGGAAACACCATATATTTT. The chain combines TRBV7-3 with TRBJ1-3; D is ambiguous. This CDR3 is built from 12 residues. CDR1 and CDR2 from the germline V gene are SGHTA and FQGTGA. V was shortened by 8 bases and J by 2 bases, with 7 bases between the two germline ends.